This TCR beta chain was obtained from a study of T-cell reconstitution after alpha-beta-depleted transplantation in children. Overall study results and limits: Surviving recipient T cells and intrathymic progenitors accounted for some patients' high TCRbeta diversity at day 60. Several hundred expanded graft clones reportedly gave rise to the alpha-beta T cells present about two months after transplant. Most T-cell counts and diversity one year after the transplant came from T cells that were newly produced.

About this clonotype itself: Its antigen is unknown.

Unique molecular identifiers tagged the TCRbeta library. TCRdb redid the calling of the PCR reads with MiXCR, one entry per CDR3 protein. The sample has under 100,000 distinct CDR3 sequences; 15% to 19% are singletons. The receptor's source is a male patient under 10 years old who had a stem cell transplant for acute lymphoblastic leukemia, so the T cells may come from the graft donor. Sequencing was performed on PBMCs, mostly from graft donor cells, taken 180 days after TCRalphabeta/CD19-depleted stem cell transplant.

CDR3 in amino acids: CATLRGEAFF. Here the CDR3 DNA reads TGTGCCACCCTACGAGGTGAAGCTTTCTTT. V usage is TRBV6-5 and J usage is TRBJ1-1; unclear D gene. Germline V gene lookup returns CDR1 MNHEY and CDR2 SVGAGI. Trimming took 10 bases from V and 7 from J, leaving 10 bases between them. CDR3 length: 10 amino acids.